This T cell receptor (beta chain) appears in the sequencing data of a study of T-cell memory formation after mild COVID-19 (dated by TCRdb to the early 2020s). In the study overall: TCR sequence clusters from the two donors were largely donor specific. Two young, previously healthy adult volunteers made up the cohort, one male and one female. In a couple of donors, T-cell clones that expanded and contracted after mild COVID-19 were tracked by sequencing TCRalpha and TCRbeta repertoires over time. Overall study outcomes, separate from this receptor: Only two mild cases were covered in the study, and larger cohorts including severe cases with pre-infection samples were considered necessary. Some responding clones were detected in pre-infection memory, suggesting pre-existing cross-reactive memory T cells joined the SARS-CoV-2 response. Clones contracting from day 15 to 85 had balanced CD4/CD8 phenotypes, while a second wave expanding from day 15 to 37 was biased towards CD4+. Contracting CD4+ clones appeared mostly in the CM and EM memory subsets, whereas CD8+ clones were enriched in EMRA. SARS-CoV-2 specificity was not confirmed for the second-wave clones peaking on day 37.

Notes on this clonotype: It has no known antigen specificity. Per-base qualities were not stored, and no clone one base away is much larger.

Reads for this sample came from an Illumina NovaSeq 6000. TCRalpha and TCRbeta cDNA libraries were built by 5'RACE with constant-segment primers, adding sample barcodes and unique molecular identifiers. RNA was extracted from every sample with Trizol reagent. Libraries were amplified in two PCR steps, with a second sample barcode and Illumina TruSeq adapters added in the second step. Sequencing of libraries was performed on an Illumina NovaSeq with 2 x 150 bp paired-end reads. The published analysis was carried out like this. The reads were demultiplexed and collapsed into UMI-guided consensus sequences using migec v1.2.7. Using mixcr v2.1.11, UMI consensuses were aligned to TRA and TRB V and J templates and then assembled into clonotypes. Expanded or contracted clonotypes were those called significant by both edgeR and NoisET, with noise models trained on biological replicates. For edgeR calls, the thresholds were a false discovery rate-adjusted p below 0.01 and a log2 fold-change of 1. As an exploratory analysis of dynamics, max-normalized trajectories of the 1000 most abundant clonotypes were examined by PCA with hierarchical clustering. Separately sequenced CD4+ and CD8+ repertoires were used to assign the CD4 or CD8 phenotype of responding clones. The public reads were run again by TCRdb, first through fastp at Q25 and then through MiXCR, and only productive beta chains were kept. Entries that share a CDR3 protein sequence are merged under the most common genes and DNA. V and J calls and clone size were set by TCRdb, not the authors. Here the sample has more than 55,000 distinct CDR3 sequences; 8% to 10% occur a single time. The top ten constitute roughly 1.2% of the sample.

Based on the germline V gene, the CDR1 and CDR2 sequences are SGHTA and FQGTGA. V loses 4 bases of germline sequence and J loses 3 bases, and the interval between the two ends is 8 bases. The CDR3, from cysteine to phenylalanine, totals 13 residues. Only the CDR3 portion is preserved as DNA: 39 bases, with reading frame beginning at the first base. Ficoll-Paque density gradient centrifugation was used to isolate PBMCs. Material: PBMCs or a T cell subset sorted from them (not recorded which). The V and J genes are TRBV7-3 and TRBJ2-3; there is no confident call for the D gene. The receptor's source is a man younger than 30 who had mild COVID-19 (a few samples of this study predate the infection). The sample titles of this study are shuffled in the database, so cell type and time point are left out; the donor was told from shared clones. The CDR3 protein is CASSSTGTDTQYF. The DNA sequence follows: TGTGCCAGCAGCTCCACCGGGACAGATACGCAGTATTTT.